These 10 T cell receptor beta chains came from one sample sequenced in a study of T cell responses to AZD1222 COVID-19 vaccine. Using immunoSEQ multiplex PCR, the repertoire was profiled, and TCRdb retains in-frame clones only, with some absent. The data contain more than 95,000 clones, 93% of them singletons. Here the sequenced sample was peripheral blood, taken on day 0 of AZD1222 vaccination. The receptors were gathered from an adult in good health.

V is TRBV28 and J is TRBJ2-2, with D maybe TRBD2 (5 bases). V lost 6 bases and J 6 bases, leaving 8 bases between the germline ends. The CDR3 extends over 12 amino acids. Germline loops: CDR1 MDHEN, CDR2 SYDVKM. This chain's CDR3 is CASRSSPGELFF. CDR3 DNA sequence: TGTGCCAGCAGATCTAGCCCCGGGGAGCTGTTTTTT.

The chain couples TRBV27 to TRBJ1-6; a weak D match, TRBD1 (5 bases). Germline assignment: CDR1 MNHEY and CDR2 SMNVEV (reference sequence). CDR3 size: 11 residues. V was shortened by 4 bases and J by 12 bases, with 7 bases between the two germline ends. The CDR3 sequence: CASSSGGPLHF. The CDR3 region has the DNA TGTGCCAGCAGTTCGGGGGGACCCCTCCACTTT.

This rearrangement joins TRBV7-9 to TRBJ2-1; 9 bases agree with TRBD2. After removal of 5 bases from V and 15 bases from J, the junction contained 11 bases not matched to a gene. The CDR3 loop spans 13 amino acids. Germline V gene data show CDR1 as SEHNR and CDR2 as FQNEAQ (reference sequence). In DNA, the CDR3 is TGTGCCAGCAGCAACGCGCCACTAGCGGGCCGGTTCTTC. Its protein is CASSNAPLAGRFF.

J is TRBJ2-7 and V is TRBV12-3 or TRBV12-4; D unclear. There are 11 residues in the CDR3. Between the trimmed V and J ends, which lost 6 bases and 6 bases, there was a span of 9 bases. The CDR3, as DNA: TGTGCCAGCAGCTTTTCTGGCGAGCAGTACTTC. Its protein is CASSFSGEQYF.

The chain uses TRBV9 and TRBJ1-2, with D tentatively TRBD1 (6 bases). The ends were cut back, 0 bases at V and 6 bases at J, with 12 bases in the middle. The CDR3 spans 14 residues. The germline gives CDR1 SGDLS, CDR2 YYNGEE. The CDR3 here is CASSVEGVFDGYTF. The CDR3 DNA is TGTGCCAGCAGCGTAGAGGGGGTATTTGATGGCTACACCTTC. Complete variable domain (other parts from reference TRBV9 and TRBJ1-2): DSGVTQTPKHLITATGQRVTLRCSPRSGDLSVYWYQQSLDQGLQFLIQYYNGEERAKGNILERFSAQQFPDLHSELNLSSLELGDSALYFCASSVEGVFDGYTFGSGTRLTVV.

This chain links TRBV27 with TRBJ2-7; D unclear. Looked up from germline, CDR1 is MNHEY and CDR2 is SMNVEV (reference sequence). V lost 2 bases, J lost 7 bases, and 9 bases lay in between. CDR3 size: 12 residues. The CDR3 nucleotides are TGTGCCAGCAGTTTAAAACTGGGGGAGCAGTACTTC. Residues: CASSLKLGEQYF.

V and J are TRBV6-5 and TRBJ2-5; D could derive from TRBD1 or TRBD2 (5 bases each). The CDR3 totals 12 residues. Deletions cut 10 bases from V and 1 base from J, with 10 bases between. The germline V gene encodes CDR1 MNHEY and CDR2 SVGAGI. CDR3 nucleotide sequence: TGTGCCATAAAGGGACCCCAAGAGACCCAGTACTTC. It translates to CAIKGPQETQYF.

This chain joins TRBV12-3 or TRBV12-4 and TRBJ2-2; tentative D call: TRBD1 (5 bases). The CDR3 runs 13 residues. V shed 8 bases and J shed 5 bases, with 12 bases lying between them. As DNA, the CDR3 is TGTGCCAGCGGTCAGGGTAGTACCGGGGAGCTGTTTTTT. This sequence encodes CASGQGSTGELFF.

The rearrangement joins TRBV28 to TRBJ1-2; D unresolved. Germline V lookup: CDR1 MDHEN, CDR2 SYDVKM. CDR3 size: 15 residues. Trimming took 5 bases from V and 5 from J, leaving 18 bases between them. CDR3 DNA: TGTGCCAGCAGTCCACCTCGAGGGAATGAGTATGGCTACACCTTC. Protein: CASSPPRGNEYGYTF.

As to this clone: The junction shows a germline mismatch at one end, possibly a read error. The V and J genes are TRBV5-1 and TRBJ2-5, with D tentatively TRBD2 (6 bases). Germline V CDR1 and CDR2: SGHRS, YFSETQ. This CDR3 has 16 residues. CDR3 sequence: CASSLNSARRGETQYF. The CDR3 nucleotides are TGCGCCAGCAGCTTGAATAGTGCCAGGAGGGGAGAGACTCAGTACTTC.